Listed below are T cell receptor beta chains from one sample, sequenced in a study of blood T cell repertoires in COVID-19. Repertoires were generated with immunoSEQ multiplex PCR, while TCRdb's copy carries only in-frame clones and drops some. The sample contains under 150,000 clones, roughly 82% of which appear only once. Sequencing input: peripheral blood. Receptors originate from a woman in her thirties or forties with acute or convalescent COVID-19. CDR3s include the opening cysteine and the closing phenylalanine or tryptophan.

v_call,j_call,cdr3_aa
TRBV7-9,TRBJ1-2,CASSPGGAKLYGYTF
TRBV5-8,TRBJ2-2,CASHPGGELFF
TRBV19,TRBJ1-5,CASSIPVNGNQPQHF
TRBV6-1,TRBJ2-7,CASTPAGGTYEQYF
TRBV6-2/TRBV6-3,TRBJ1-5,CASSYVDRRGNQPQHF
TRBV9,TRBJ2-1,CASSLLAGGYNEQFF
TRBV7-9,TRBJ1-3,CASSPQGERNTIYF
TRBV3-1/TRBV3-2,TRBJ1-2,CASSRTGYGIGF
TRBV6-5,TRBJ1-5,CAGGQGEQPQHF
TRBV5-1,TRBJ1-2,CASSSTGDYYGYTF
TRBV27,TRBJ1-2,CASSLSLDWGGYTF
TRBV7-2,TRBJ1-5,CASSPDLGGRNQPQHF
TRBV12-3/TRBV12-4,TRBJ1-2,CASSFNGYTF
TRBV6-5,TRBJ1-2,CASSRDFNYGYTF
TRBV5-1,TRBJ1-2,CASSLALQGGYGYTF
TRBV2,TRBJ2-4,CASSEQRGGDIQYF
TRBV5-1,TRBJ2-7,CASSTGQAPSEQYF
TRBV27,TRBJ2-3,CASSSLLSGAGRTDTQYF
TRBV5-1,TRBJ1-6,CASSLVQGPNSPLHF
TRBV3-1/TRBV3-2,TRBJ1-3,CASSPQPGQGNTIYF
TRBV7-2,TRBJ2-2,CASGKRGLNTGELFF
TRBV7-2,TRBJ2-3,CASSFGVAYTQYF
TRBV29-1,TRBJ2-6,CSVEGSGDGANVLTF
TRBV9,TRBJ1-2,CASSETGGGYGYTF
TRBV19,TRBJ1-1,CASSIGGTGGRAAFF
TRBV19,TRBJ1-1,CASSMPYGAFF